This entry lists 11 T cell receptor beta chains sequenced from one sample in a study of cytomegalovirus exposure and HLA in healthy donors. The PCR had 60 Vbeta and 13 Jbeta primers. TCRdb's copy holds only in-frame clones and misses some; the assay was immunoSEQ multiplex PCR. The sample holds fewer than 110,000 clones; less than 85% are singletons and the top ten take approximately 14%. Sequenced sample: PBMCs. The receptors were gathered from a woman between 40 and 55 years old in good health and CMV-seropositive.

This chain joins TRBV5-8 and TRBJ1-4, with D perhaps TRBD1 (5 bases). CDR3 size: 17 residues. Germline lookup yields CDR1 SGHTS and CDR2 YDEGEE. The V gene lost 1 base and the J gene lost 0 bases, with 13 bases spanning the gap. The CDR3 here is CASSLSRGTATNEKLFF. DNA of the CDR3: TGTGCCAGCAGCTTGAGTCGGGGGACGGCAACTAATGAAAAACTGTTTTTT.

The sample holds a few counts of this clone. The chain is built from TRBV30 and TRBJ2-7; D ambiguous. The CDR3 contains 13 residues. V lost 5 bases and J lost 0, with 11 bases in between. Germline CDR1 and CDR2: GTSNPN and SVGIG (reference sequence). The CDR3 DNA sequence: TGTGCCTGGCAAATCCCCCCCTCCTACGAGCAGTACTTC. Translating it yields CAWQIPPSYEQYF.

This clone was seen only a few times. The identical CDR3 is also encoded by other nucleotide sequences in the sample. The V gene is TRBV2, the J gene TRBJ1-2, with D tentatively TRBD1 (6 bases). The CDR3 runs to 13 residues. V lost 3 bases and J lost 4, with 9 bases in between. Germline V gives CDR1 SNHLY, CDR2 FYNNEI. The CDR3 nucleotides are TGTGCCAGCAGTGAGAGACAGGTCTATGGCTACACCTTC. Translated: CASSERQVYGYTF.

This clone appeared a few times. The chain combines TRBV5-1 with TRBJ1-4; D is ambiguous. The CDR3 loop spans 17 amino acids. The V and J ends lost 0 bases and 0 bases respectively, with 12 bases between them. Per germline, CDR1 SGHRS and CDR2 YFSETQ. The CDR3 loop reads CASSLGLGVATNEKLFF. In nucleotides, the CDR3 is TGCGCCAGCAGCTTGGGGTTAGGAGTTGCAACTAATGAAAAACTGTTTTTT. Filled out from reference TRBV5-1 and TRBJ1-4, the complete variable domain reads KAGVTQTPRYLIKTRGQQVTLSCSPISGHRSVSWYQQTPGQGLQFLFEYFSETQRNKGNFPGRFSGRQFSNSRSEMNVSTLELGDSALYLCASSLGLGVATNEKLFFGSGTQLSVL.

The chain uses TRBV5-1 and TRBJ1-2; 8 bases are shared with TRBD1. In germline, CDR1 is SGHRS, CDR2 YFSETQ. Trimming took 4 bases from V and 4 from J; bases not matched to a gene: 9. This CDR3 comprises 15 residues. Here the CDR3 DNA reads TGCGCCAGCAGCCTCTGGGCAGGGGGCTCCTATGGCTACACCTTC. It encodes CASSLWAGGSYGYTF.

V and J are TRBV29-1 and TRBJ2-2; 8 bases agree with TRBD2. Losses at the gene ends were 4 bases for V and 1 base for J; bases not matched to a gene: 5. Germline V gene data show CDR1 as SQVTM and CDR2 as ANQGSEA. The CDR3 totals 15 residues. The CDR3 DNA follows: TGCAGCGTTGCTGGGGCGGGGGGGAACACCGGGGAGCTGTTTTTT. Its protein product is CSVAGAGGNTGELFF.

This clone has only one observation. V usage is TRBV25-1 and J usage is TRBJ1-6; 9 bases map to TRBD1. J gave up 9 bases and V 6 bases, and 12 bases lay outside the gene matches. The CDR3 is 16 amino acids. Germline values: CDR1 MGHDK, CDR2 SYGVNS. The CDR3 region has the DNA TGTGCCAGCAGAGAAGCAGGGACAGGGAAGGGTTCACCCCTCCACTTT. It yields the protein CASREAGTGKGSPLHF.

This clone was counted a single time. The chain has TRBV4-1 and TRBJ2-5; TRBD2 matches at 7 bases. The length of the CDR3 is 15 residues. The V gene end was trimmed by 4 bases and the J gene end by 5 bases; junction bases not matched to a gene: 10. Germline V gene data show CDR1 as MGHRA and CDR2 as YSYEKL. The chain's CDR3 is CASSREGLPGETQYF. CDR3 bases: TGCGCCAGCAGCCGTGAGGGACTACCGGGGGAGACCCAGTACTTC.

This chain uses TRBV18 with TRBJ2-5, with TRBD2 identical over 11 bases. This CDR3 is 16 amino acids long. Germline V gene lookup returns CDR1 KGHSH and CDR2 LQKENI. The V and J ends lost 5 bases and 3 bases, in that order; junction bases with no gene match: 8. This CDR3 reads CASSSLSGGAKETQYF. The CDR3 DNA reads TGTGCCAGCTCATCCCTTAGCGGGGGGGCGAAAGAGACCCAGTACTTC.

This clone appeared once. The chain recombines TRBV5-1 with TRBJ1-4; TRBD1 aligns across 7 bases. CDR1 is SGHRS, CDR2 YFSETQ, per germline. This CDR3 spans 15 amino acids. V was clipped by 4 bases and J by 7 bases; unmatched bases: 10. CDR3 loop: CASSPSGGRSEKLFF. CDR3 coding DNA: TGCGCCAGCAGCCCATCAGGGGGTCGAAGTGAAAAACTGTTTTTT.

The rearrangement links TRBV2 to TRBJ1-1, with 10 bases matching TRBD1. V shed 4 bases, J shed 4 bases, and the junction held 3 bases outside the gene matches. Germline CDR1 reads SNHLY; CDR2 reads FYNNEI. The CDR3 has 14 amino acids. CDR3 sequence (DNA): TGTGCCAGCAGTGGACAGGGGGCGGCCACTGAAGCTTTCTTT. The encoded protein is CASSGQGAATEAFF.